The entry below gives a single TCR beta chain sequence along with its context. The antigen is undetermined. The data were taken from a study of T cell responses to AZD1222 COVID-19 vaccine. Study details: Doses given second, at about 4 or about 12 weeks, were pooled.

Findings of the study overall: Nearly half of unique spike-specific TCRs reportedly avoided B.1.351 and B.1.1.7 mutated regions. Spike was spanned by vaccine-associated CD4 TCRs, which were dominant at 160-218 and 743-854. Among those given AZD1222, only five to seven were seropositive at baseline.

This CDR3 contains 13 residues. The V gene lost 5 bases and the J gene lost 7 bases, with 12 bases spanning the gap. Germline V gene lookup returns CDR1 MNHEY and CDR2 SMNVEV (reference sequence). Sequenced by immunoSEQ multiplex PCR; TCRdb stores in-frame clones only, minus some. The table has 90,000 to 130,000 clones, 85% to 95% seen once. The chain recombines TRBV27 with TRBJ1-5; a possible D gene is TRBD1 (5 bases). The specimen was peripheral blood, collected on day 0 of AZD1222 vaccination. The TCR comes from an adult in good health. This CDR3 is CASSPRVNQPQHF. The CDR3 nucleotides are TGTGCCAGCAGTCCCAGGGTAAACCAGCCCCAGCATTTT.